This TCR beta chain derives from a study of blood T cell repertoires in COVID-19. Study-wide context: The samples span acute and convalescent COVID-19 from the United States, Italy and Spain. The analysed material was cDNA or gDNA that came from T cells, B-cell-depleted T cells, or PBMCs.

Trimming stripped 0 bases from V and 0 bases from J, with 14 bases between. The CDR3 length is 18 residues. CDR1 LGHNA and CDR2 YNFKEQ come from the germline V gene. How the authors handled the data: The assay estimated nucleated cells by amplifying reference gene primers. Assay used: immunoSEQ multiplex PCR; TCRdb lists only in-frame clones, some missing. Clone size and V and J calls were adopted from that table, with D and trimming inferred from the DNA. This sample has 200,000 to 250,000 clones; 80% to 90% occur once, and the top ten carry about 10%. The gene calls are TRBV4-2 and TRBJ1-4; a weak D match, TRBD1 (5 bases). Sample: peripheral blood. This TCR was sampled from a man in his fifties or sixties with active or convalescent COVID-19. CDR3 sequence: CASSQDLPGHATNEKLFF. The CDR3 DNA follows: TGTGCCAGCAGCCAAGATCTACCCGGACATGCAACTAATGAAAAACTGTTTTTT.